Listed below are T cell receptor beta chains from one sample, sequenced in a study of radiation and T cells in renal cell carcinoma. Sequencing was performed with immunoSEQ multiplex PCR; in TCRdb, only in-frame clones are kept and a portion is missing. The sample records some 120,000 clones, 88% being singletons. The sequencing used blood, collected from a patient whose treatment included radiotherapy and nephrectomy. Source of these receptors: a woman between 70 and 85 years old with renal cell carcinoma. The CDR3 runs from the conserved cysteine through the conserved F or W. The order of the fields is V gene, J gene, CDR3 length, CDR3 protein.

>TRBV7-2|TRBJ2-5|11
CASSPRGTQYF
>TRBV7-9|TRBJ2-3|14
CASSTRGTGDTQYF
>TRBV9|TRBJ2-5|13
CASSPQGHETQYF
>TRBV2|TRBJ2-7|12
CASNQGAYEQYF
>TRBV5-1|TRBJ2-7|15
CASSWIGQGNNEQYF
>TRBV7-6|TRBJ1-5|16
CASSLAGTGGSQPQHF
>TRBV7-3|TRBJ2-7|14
CASSNRDGGREQYF
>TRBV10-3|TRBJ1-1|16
CAISESGDFMNTEAFF
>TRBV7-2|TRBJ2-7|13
CASRPRSSYEQYF
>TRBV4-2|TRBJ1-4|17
CASSQVGQGVTNEKLFF
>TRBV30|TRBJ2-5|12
CAWTQSQETQYF
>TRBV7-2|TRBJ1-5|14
CASSLKAGDQPQHF
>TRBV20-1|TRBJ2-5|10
CSGSEETQYF
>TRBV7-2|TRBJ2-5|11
CASSLVETQYF